The 13 T cell receptor beta chains given below trace back to one sample, sequenced in a study of blood T cells in healthy people across ages. A second PCR of about 7 to 11 cycles used a sample-barcoded 5' primer and a J-beta primer mix. TCRdb processed the 5' RACE reads anew with MiXCR; each CDR3 protein has one entry. The sample has 1.8 million or so distinct CDR3 sequences; about 39% are singletons. Specimen: blood. The receptors stem from a human donor in good health.

V gene TRBV20-1 combines with J gene TRBJ2-1; D may be TRBD1 (6 bases). The CDR3 sequence is 12 residues long. CDR1 DFQATT and CDR2 SNEGSKA come from the germline V gene (reference sequence). The germline V and J ends were trimmed by 5 bases and 5 bases, with 10 bases remaining between them. The CDR3 coding sequence is TGCAGTGCTCCCGGACAGAACAATGAGCAGTTCTTC. Translated, it gives CSAPGQNNEQFF.

This rearrangement joins TRBV7-2 to TRBJ1-2; D is ambiguous. V lost 1 base and J 3 bases, leaving 15 bases between the germline ends. This CDR3 is built from 16 residues. Germline V gene data show CDR1 as SGHTA and CDR2 as FQGNSA. CDR3 sequence reads: CASSLVGLAGHYGYTF. CDR3 DNA sequence: TGTGCCAGCAGCTTAGTGGGTCTAGCCGGGCACTATGGCTACACCTTC.

This clonotype was detected a few times. V is TRBV29-1 and J is TRBJ1-1, with 12 bases fitting TRBD1. With 6 bases clipped from V and 4 bases from J, the junction kept 9 bases outside the gene matches. Germline assignment: CDR1 SQVTM and CDR2 ANQGSEA. This CDR3 is built from 15 residues. CDR3 loop: CSVAGTGGQITEAFF. CDR3 nucleotide sequence: TGCAGCGTGGCCGGGACAGGGGGCCAAATCACTGAAGCTTTCTTT.

This CDR3 is CASFQQGKNEQYF. The CDR3 DNA follows: TGTGCCAGCTTTCAACAGGGCAAAAACGAGCAGTACTTC. V and J are TRBV2 and TRBJ2-4, with D tentatively TRBD1 (6 bases). TRBJ2-7 matches the DNA end more closely, so the J call is doubtful. This CDR3 is built from 13 residues. CDR1 is SNHLY, CDR2 FYNNEI, per germline.

The chain carries TRBV15 and TRBJ1-6; 7 bases match TRBD1. The CDR3 totals 15 residues. The germline gives CDR1 LNHNV, CDR2 YYDKDF (reference sequence). V dropped 5 bases and J dropped 8; count of bases not matched to a gene: 9. The CDR3 DNA reads TGTGCCACCAGCGCTTCACAGGGGATTTATTCACCCCTCCACTTT. As protein: CATSASQGIYSPLHF.

This clonotype was picked up a small number of times. This chain connects TRBV10-3 to TRBJ2-1; 9 nucleotides match TRBD1. After removal of 8 bases from V and 0 bases from J, the junction contained 14 bases not matched to a gene. The V gene's germline CDR1 is ENHRY and CDR2 SYGVKD. CDR3 length: 18 amino acids. In DNA form, the CDR3 reads TGTGCCATCCTAGGGGGACAGGGAGGAAAAAACTCCTACAATGAGCAGTTCTTC. It specifies CAILGGQGGKNSYNEQFF.

This chain joins TRBV12-3 or TRBV12-4 and TRBJ2-7; no clear D. V was shortened by 3 bases and J by 2 bases, with 11 bases between the two germline ends. This CDR3 region has 14 residues. CDR3 DNA sequence: TGTGCCAGCAGTTTGGGGTCCCCTACCTACGAGCAGTACTTC. Encoded protein: CASSLGSPTYEQYF.

This clonotype was found a few times. The chain uses TRBV29-1 and TRBJ2-1, with D possibly being TRBD2 (6 bases). The CDR3 consists of 14 residues. Germline CDR1 and CDR2: SQVTM and ANQGSEA. V was cut by 6 bases and J by 0 bases, with 12 bases left in between. CDR3 sequence: CSVLWDSSYNEQFF. The CDR3 coding sequence is TGCAGCGTCCTTTGGGACTCCTCCTACAATGAGCAGTTCTTC.

This clonotype was counted at least ten times. This chain joins TRBV29-1 and TRBJ2-4; 7 bases are a match to TRBD1. The CDR3 extends over 13 amino acids. In germline, CDR1 is SQVTM, CDR2 ANQGSEA. The junction had 5 bases not matched to a gene; V was cut back by 4 bases and J by 5 bases. The CDR3 sequence: CSVAGTAENIQYF. The DNA for the CDR3 is TGCAGCGTTGCCGGGACAGCGGAAAACATTCAGTACTTC.

This chain uses TRBV9 with TRBJ1-4; TRBD1 matches at 8 bases. CDR3 length: 14 amino acids. V lost 5 bases, J lost 7 bases, and 7 bases stayed unmatched. Germline V gene lookup returns CDR1 SGDLS and CDR2 YYNGEE. CDR3 DNA: TGTGCCAGCAGTGCCGGACAGGGTACTGAAAAACTGTTTTTT. Protein sequence: CASSAGQGTEKLFF.

The chain joins TRBV6-4 to TRBJ1-1; D perhaps matches TRBD1 (5 bases). V lost 7 bases and J lost 0, with 9 bases in between. Looked up from germline, CDR1 is MRHNA and CDR2 is SNTAGT. The CDR3 totals 13 residues. The CDR3 coding sequence is TGTGCCAGCAAAGGACACTTGAACACTGAAGCTTTCTTT. Protein product: CASKGHLNTEAFF.

This clonotype was counted a few times. V usage is TRBV6-1 and J usage is TRBJ2-6; 11 positions match TRBD1. With 8 bases clipped from V and 1 base from J, the junction kept 10 bases outside the gene matches. CDR1 MNHNS and CDR2 SASEGT come from the germline V gene. The length of the CDR3 is 18 residues. The CDR3 region is CASSGQGASFSGANVLTF. The CDR3 DNA is TGTGCCAGCTCAGGACAGGGGGCCTCTTTTTCTGGGGCCAACGTCCTGACTTTC.

V usage is TRBV3-1 and J usage is TRBJ1-2; D ambiguous. Trimming shortened V by 2 bases and J by 8 bases, and 15 bases separated the two germline ends. The V gene's germline CDR1 is LGHDT and CDR2 YNNKEL (reference sequence). The CDR3 is 14 residues long. The CDR3 reads CASSQKLDFYGYTF. For the CDR3, the DNA is TGTGCCAGCAGCCAAAAGCTTGACTTCTACGGCTACACCTTC.